This T cell receptor beta chain emerged from a study of blood T cell repertoires in COVID-19. Across the study: Collection of acute and convalescent COVID-19 samples took place in the United States, Italy and Spain. PBMCs, B-cell-depleted T cells, or T cells were the source of the cDNA or gDNA that made up the material.

TCRdb keeps only in-frame clones here, not all; method: immunoSEQ multiplex PCR. The sample includes a few hundred thousand clones, around 80% of them seen just once. Sequencing was performed on peripheral blood. The TCR comes from a man in his forties who had recovered from COVID-19.

CDR3 residues: CASSLGTGDNQPQHF. CDR3 coding DNA: TGTGCCAGCTCATTAGGGACAGGGGACAATCAGCCCCAGCATTTT. The V call is TRBV18, the J call TRBJ1-5, with TRBD1 matching 10 bases. With V trimmed by 5 bases and J by 3 bases, 4 bases remained unmatched. CDR1 is KGHSH and CDR2 is LQKENI in the germline V gene. The length of the CDR3 is 15 residues.